The present TCR beta chain was sequenced within a study of T cells in Graves' hyperthyroidism and ophthalmopathy. Amplification targeted TCR beta CDR3 regions from RNA transcripts. During a first-round RT-PCR of the TCR CDR3, the HTBI primer set was used. TCRdb processed the multiplex PCR reads anew with MiXCR; each CDR3 protein has one entry. The repertoire holds 350,000 or so distinct CDR3 sequences, with about a sixth as singletons. The V gene's germline CDR1 is SGHAT and CDR2 FQNNGV. The CDR3 runs 14 residues. The V end lost 5 bases, the J end lost 7 bases, and 17 bases lay between the germline ends. This clonotype was seen repeatedly, ten times or more. The antigen remains undetermined. General study results and limits: A 13 V-J model separated ophthalmopathy from stable hyperthyroidism.

Exclusion of patients followed from uncontrolled infection, other autoimmune disease, pregnancy or lactation. The diagnostic basis comprised clinical symptoms, serum thyroxine and TRAb, thyroid ultrasound and orbital computed tomography. The rearrangement joins TRBV11-2 to TRBJ2-5; D not certain. This receptor was taken from a woman in her thirties or forties with Graves' ophthalmopathy. The sample consisted of blood. The CDR3 nucleotides read TGTGCCAGCAGCCCCGTACGAAACTACCCGACCCAGTACTTC. This codes for CASSPVRNYPTQYF.